This note documents a single T cell receptor (beta chain) sequence. The antigen is not known. These data belong to a study of CXCR3-negative and CXCR3-positive naive CD8 T cells. Study at large: Collectively, the libraries yielded some 150 million TRB reads in total, at about 1.5 +/- 0.3 million per library.

General observations from the study: Memory, not naive, CXCR3-negative and CXCR3-positive cells differed in TRBV-TRBJ usage. Researchers report that CXCR3-positive naive cells carry more hydrophobic TRB CDR3s than CXCR3-negative naive cells.

The method, 5' RACE with UMI labels, was used to prepare the TRB cDNA libraries. TCRdb reprocessed the 5' RACE reads and stores each CDR3 protein as one record, lacking DNA. Here the sample table reports 150,000 or so distinct CDR3 sequences. This CDR3 comprises 15 residues. The chain carries TRBV12-3 or TRBV12-4 and TRBJ2-1. This receptor was obtained from a human donor in good health. Some clones in this sample may be carry-over from other donors' samples. Sequences were obtained from naive CXCR3+ CD8+ T cells from blood. Specified subset: CD45RO-CCR7+CD27+CD95- naive CD8+ T cells expressing CXCR3 (TNR3+). CDR3 sequence reads: CASSLRNDPYNEQFF.